The TCR beta chain under discussion was sequenced for a study of early T cells in non-severe SARS-CoV-2 infection. Regarding the study as a whole: Reliance on VDJdb matching favored anti-spike CD8 responses; private and CD4 specificities were missed.

This clonotype has at least ten counts. What it binds is unknown. The CDR3 spans 16 residues. The V end was cut by 5 bases, the J end by 2 bases, with 17 bases between. In germline, CDR1 is MNHEY, CDR2 SMNVEV (reference sequence). A single record per CDR3 protein comes from TCRdb applying MiXCR to the 5' RACE reads. The table shows fewer than 50,000 distinct CDR3 sequences, with roughly 7% occurring only once. This chain joins TRBV27 and TRBJ2-3; D is possibly TRBD1 (6 bases). Sequenced material: whole blood. This TCR came from an adult who was a healthcare worker with PCR-confirmed SARS-CoV-2 infection or an uninfected control (not recorded which). CDR3 amino acids: CASSLRGIGLTDTQYF. The CDR3 DNA reads as TGTGCCAGCAGTCTCAGGGGAATTGGCCTCACAGATACGCAGTATTTT.